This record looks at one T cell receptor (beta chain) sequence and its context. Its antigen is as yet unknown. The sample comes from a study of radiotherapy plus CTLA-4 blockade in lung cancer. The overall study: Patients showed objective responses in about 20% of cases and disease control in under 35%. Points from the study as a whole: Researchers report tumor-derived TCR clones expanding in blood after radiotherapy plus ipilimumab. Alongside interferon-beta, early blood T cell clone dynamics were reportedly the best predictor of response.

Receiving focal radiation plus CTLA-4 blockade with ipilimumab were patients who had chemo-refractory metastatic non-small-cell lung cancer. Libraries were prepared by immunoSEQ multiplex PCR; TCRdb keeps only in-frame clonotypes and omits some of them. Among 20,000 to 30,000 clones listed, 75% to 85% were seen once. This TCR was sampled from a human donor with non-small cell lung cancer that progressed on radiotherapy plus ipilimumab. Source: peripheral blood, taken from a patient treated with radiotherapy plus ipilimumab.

In nucleotides, the CDR3 is TGTGCCAGCAGCCGGGACTCCCGCTCTGGAAACACCATATATTTT. Protein product: CASSRDSRSGNTIYF. The chain combines TRBV2 with TRBJ1-3; D is perhaps TRBD1 (5 bases). V was trimmed by 6 bases and J by 0 bases, leaving 12 bases between them. CDR3 length equals 15 residues. Germline V lookup: CDR1 SNHLY, CDR2 FYNNEI.